These T cell receptor beta chains were read from a single sample in a study of cytomegalovirus exposure and HLA in healthy donors. Assay: immunoSEQ multiplex PCR; the TCRdb copy retains only in-frame clones and omits some. The top ten hold about 5% of the sample, which has fewer than 150,000 clones, around 77% seen once. Sequenced: PBMCs. Receptors were obtained from a woman in her thirties in good health and CMV-seropositive. Both conserved end residues are part of each CDR3. A D gene is named only where the DNA matches it firmly. Some rows mark clone size as missing; the rest say once, few, many or name a class of expanded clone.

D gene	CDR3 length	V gene	J gene	clone size	CDR3 DNA	CDR3 protein
TRBD2	13	TRBV7-2	TRBJ2-1	NA	TGTGCCAGCAGCTTAAATAGCGGGGACGGGAAGTTCTTC	CASSLNSGDGKFF
NA	16	TRBV18	TRBJ2-4	NA	TGTGCCAGCTCACCGAAAGACAGCCTAGCCAAAAACATTCAGTACTTC	CASSPKDSLAKNIQYF
NA	14	TRBV2	TRBJ1-4	NA	TGTGCCAGCAGCACCCAGGGACTGATTGAAAAACTGTTTTTT	CASSTQGLIEKLFF
TRBD2	16	TRBV5-8	TRBJ2-5	NA	TGTGCCAGCAGCTCCTGGACTAGCGGGAGGGGGGAGACCCAGTACTTC	CASSSWTSGRGETQYF
TRBD2	18	TRBV30	TRBJ2-2	NA	TGTGCCTGGAGGGCGTTTCCTAGACTAGCGACCAACACCGGGGAGCTGTTTTTT	CAWRAFPRLATNTGELFF
NA	15	TRBV19	TRBJ2-2	NA	TGTGCCAGTAGTTCGAATAGGGGGGGCACCGGGGAGCTGTTTTTT	CASSSNRGGTGELFF
TRBD2	16	TRBV9	TRBJ2-1	NA	TGTGCCAGCAGCTCCGGGGGGGCGGGGGGGCAAAATGAGCAGTTCTTC	CASSSGGAGGQNEQFF
TRBD2	20	TRBV19	TRBJ2-7	NA	TGTGCCAGTAGTATATTTCGGGGGGGACTAGCGGGAGGGCCCCCCTACGAGCAGTACTTC	CASSIFRGGLAGGPPYEQYF
NA	14	TRBV2	TRBJ1-5	NA	TGTGCCAGCACTGGACAGTCACTTAATCAGCCCCAGCATTTT	CASTGQSLNQPQHF
NA	15	TRBV9	TRBJ2-5	NA	TGTGCCAGCAGCGATTTAGAGTGGGCCCAAGAGACCCAGTACTTC	CASSDLEWAQETQYF
NA	14	TRBV2	TRBJ1-1	NA	TGTGCCAGCAGTGAACAGGGAAGTAGCACTGAAGCTTTCTTT	CASSEQGSSTEAFF
NA	14	TRBV7-2	TRBJ1-5	NA	TGTGCCAGCAGCCGTGACAGTAGCAATCAGCCCCAGCATTTT	CASSRDSSNQPQHF
NA	15	TRBV7-9	TRBJ2-5	few	TGTGCCAGCAGCCCAGTGTTCACCCTCCAAGAGACCCAGTACTTC	CASSPVFTLQETQYF
TRBD1	17	TRBV10-3	TRBJ2-5	NA	TGTGCCATCAGTGAGAATTTGGACAGGGCAGTACAAGAGACCCAGTACTTC	CAISENLDRAVQETQYF
NA	13	TRBV30	TRBJ1-5	NA	TGTGCCTGGAGTGTAGCTGATAATCAGCCCCAGCATTTT	CAWSVADNQPQHF
TRBD2	18	TRBV18	TRBJ2-3	NA	TGTGCCAGCTCCCAAACCGTGGGACTAGCGGGACTCACAGATACGCAGTATTTT	CASSQTVGLAGLTDTQYF
NA	14	TRBV29-1	TRBJ1-3	NA	TGCAGCGTTGCCCGGACAGAATCTGGAAACACCATATATTTT	CSVARTESGNTIYF
TRBD1	17	TRBV7-6	TRBJ2-7	NA	TGTGCCAGCAGCCTCTTAGAAGGGACAGTTGGGGGCTACGAGCAGTACTTC	CASSLLEGTVGGYEQYF
NA	14	TRBV4-1	TRBJ1-2	NA	TGCGCCAGCAGCCACCCGACAGGTAACTATGGCTACACCTTC	CASSHPTGNYGYTF
NA	14	TRBV5-1	TRBJ1-1	NA	TGCGCCAGCAGCTTGGCAGGGGCGATTAGGGAAGCTTTCTTT	CASSLAGAIREAFF
TRBD1	20	TRBV9	TRBJ1-2	few	TGTGCCAGCAGCCAGTCTGGAGGGGGGCCGGGACAGGTGAGATCCTATGGCTACACCTTC	CASSQSGGGPGQVRSYGYTF
NA	12	TRBV2	TRBJ2-1	NA	TGTGCCAGCATGCGGGTGGGAGAAACGCAGTTCTTC	CASMRVGETQFF
NA	14	TRBV18	TRBJ1-1	once	TGTGCCAGCTCACCACCTCAGGGAAACACTGAAGCTTTCTTT	CASSPPQGNTEAFF
TRBD1	18	TRBV27	TRBJ2-7	NA	TGTGCCAGCAGTTTAAGAATCGGGACAGGAATAAACTCCTACGAGCAGTACTTC	CASSLRIGTGINSYEQYF
TRBD2	15	TRBV19	TRBJ2-7	NA	TGTGCCAGTAGCCTCGGGACTAGCGATTACTACGAGCAGTACTTC	CASSLGTSDYYEQYF
TRBD2	18	TRBV4-1	TRBJ2-5	NA	TGCGCCAGCAGCCAAGTCCCGGGACTAGCGGGGGGGCAAGAGACCCAGTACTTC	CASSQVPGLAGGQETQYF
TRBD1	14	TRBV10-3	TRBJ2-7	NA	TGTGCCATCAGTGATCGACAGGGCCCCTACGAGCAGTACTTC	CAISDRQGPYEQYF
TRBD2	16	TRBV6-1	TRBJ2-3	once	TGTGCCAGCAGTGAGGGTAGCGGGATTAATTTAGATACGCAGTATTTT	CASSEGSGINLDTQYF
NA	14	TRBV6-5	TRBJ2-7	NA	TGTGCCAGCAGTTACTCGGGACACTACTACGAGCAGTACTTC	CASSYSGHYYEQYF
NA	13	TRBV19	TRBJ1-1	few	TGTGCCAGTAGTATTTCACAACTAATCGGAGCTTTCTTT	CASSISQLIGAFF
NA	12	TRBV6-5	TRBJ1-1	NA	TGTGCCAGCAGTAGAGGGGGCACTGAAGCTTTCTTT	CASSRGGTEAFF
NA	13	TRBV29-1	TRBJ1-1	NA	TGCAGCGTTGAGAGACAGATTAACACTGAAGCTTTCTTT	CSVERQINTEAFF
TRBD2	14	TRBV29-1	TRBJ2-7	few	TGCAGCGCTTTCACGCGGGAGGGCATCTACGAGCAGTACTTC	CSAFTREGIYEQYF
NA	14	TRBV7-9	TRBJ1-4	NA	TGTGCCAGCAGCTTCGGGGGGGCTAGTGAAAAACTGTTTTTT	CASSFGGASEKLFF
NA	15	TRBV6-5	TRBJ1-1	NA	TGTGCCAGCAGTTACTCGAAGACAGGGAACACTGAAGCTTTCTTT	CASSYSKTGNTEAFF